This entry features one TCR beta chain sequence. Its antigen is still unknown. The sample is drawn from a study of T-cell memory formation after mild COVID-19. Broader study findings: From day 15 to 85, contracting clones were balanced between CD4 and CD8, whereas later expanders leaned toward CD4+.

Germline V gene lookup returns CDR1 SGHTA and CDR2 FQGNSA. V gave up 5 bases and J gave up 6 bases; unmatched junction bases: 2. There are 12 residues in the CDR3. TCRdb redid the calling of the 5' RACE reads with MiXCR, one entry per CDR3 protein. The table records under 300,000 distinct CDR3 sequences, approximately 8.4% of them present only once. The chain links TRBV7-2 to TRBJ2-7, with 9 bases that match TRBD1. The receptor's source is a man aged 18 to 29 who had mild COVID-19 (a few samples of this study predate the infection). Cell type and time point are not known. Sequenced input: PBMCs or a T cell subset sorted from them (not recorded which). CDR3 sequence (DNA): TGTGCCAGCAGCCGGACAGGGGCCGAGCAGTACGTC. This translates into CASSRTGAEQYV.